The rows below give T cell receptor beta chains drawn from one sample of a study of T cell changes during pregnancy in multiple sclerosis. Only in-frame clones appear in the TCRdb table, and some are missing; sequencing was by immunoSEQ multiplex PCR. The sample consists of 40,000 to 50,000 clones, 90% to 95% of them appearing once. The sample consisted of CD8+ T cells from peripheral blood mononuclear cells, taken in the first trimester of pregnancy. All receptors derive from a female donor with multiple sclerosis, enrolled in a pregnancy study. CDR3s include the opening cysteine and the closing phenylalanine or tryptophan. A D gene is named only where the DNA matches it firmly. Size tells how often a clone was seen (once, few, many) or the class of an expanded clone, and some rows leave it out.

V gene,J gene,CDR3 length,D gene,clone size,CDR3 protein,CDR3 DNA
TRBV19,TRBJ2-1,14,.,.,CASSTGLAYNEQFF,TGTGCCAGTAGCACAGGGTTAGCCTACAATGAGCAGTTCTTC
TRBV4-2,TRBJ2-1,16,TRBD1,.,CASSQEATGVYNEQFF,TGTGCCAGCAGCCAAGAAGCGACAGGGGTTTACAATGAGCAGTTCTTC
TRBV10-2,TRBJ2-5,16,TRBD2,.,CASSRTSGRTRETQYF,TGCGCCAGCAGCCGGACTAGCGGGAGGACCCGAGAGACCCAGTACTTC
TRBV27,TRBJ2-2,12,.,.,CASSLLTGELFF,TGTGCCAGCAGCTTACTCACCGGGGAGCTGTTTTTT
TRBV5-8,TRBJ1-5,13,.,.,CASSLAGGRPQHF,TGTGCCAGCAGCTTGGCGGGGGGGAGGCCCCAGCATTTT
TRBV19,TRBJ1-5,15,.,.,CASSIGGDSNQPQHF,TGTGCCAGTAGTATTGGAGGGGATAGCAATCAGCCCCAGCATTTT
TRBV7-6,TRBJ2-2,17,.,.,CASSSLIGSGNTGELFF,TGTGCCAGCAGCTCCCTTATTGGGTCGGGGAACACCGGGGAGCTGTTTTTT
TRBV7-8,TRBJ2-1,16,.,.,CASSPTGTSYRGEQFF,TGTGCCAGCAGCCCTACCGGGACAAGCTATAGGGGTGAGCAGTTCTTC
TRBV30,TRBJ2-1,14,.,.,CAWSVSVSYNEQFF,TGTGCCTGGAGTGTCAGCGTCTCCTACAATGAGCAGTTCTTC
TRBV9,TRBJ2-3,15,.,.,CASSEAGYSTDTQYF,TGTGCTAGCAGTGAGGCAGGGTATAGCACAGATACGCAGTATTTT
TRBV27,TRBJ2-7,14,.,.,CASSSRQGLNEQYF,TGTGCCAGCAGTTCAAGGCAGGGTCTAAACGAGCAGTACTTC
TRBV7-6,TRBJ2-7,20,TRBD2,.,CASSLAEGLAGGPFSYEQYF,TGTGCCAGCAGCTTAGCCGAGGGACTAGCGGGAGGGCCATTTTCCTACGAGCAGTACTTC
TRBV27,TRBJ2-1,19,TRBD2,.,CASSARTGAGGHSYNEQFF,TGTGCCAGCAGTGCACGAACGGGAGCGGGGGGCCATTCCTACAATGAGCAGTTCTTC
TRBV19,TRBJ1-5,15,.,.,CASSMTVTFSQPQHF,TGTGCCAGTAGTATGACAGTTACCTTCAGTCAGCCCCAGCATTTT
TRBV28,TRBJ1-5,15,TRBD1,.,CASSLYRGANQPQHF,TGTGCCAGCAGTCTGTACAGGGGAGCTAATCAGCCCCAGCATTTT
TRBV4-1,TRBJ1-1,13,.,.,CASSWGQNTEAFF,TGCGCCAGCAGCTGGGGACAGAACACTGAAGCTTTCTTT
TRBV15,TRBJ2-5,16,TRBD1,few,CATSFATGSGQETQYF,TGTGCCACCAGCTTTGCGACAGGGAGCGGTCAGGAGACCCAGTACTTC
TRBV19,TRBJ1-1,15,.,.,CASSPDPGWNTEAFF,TGTGCCAGTAGTCCAGACCCAGGGTGGAACACTGAAGCTTTCTTT
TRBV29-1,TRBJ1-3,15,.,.,CSVAGDQDSGNTIYF,TGCAGCGTTGCGGGGGACCAGGACTCTGGAAACACCATATATTTT
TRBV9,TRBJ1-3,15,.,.,CASSSRFNGGNTIYF,TGTGCCAGCAGCTCTAGATTCAATGGTGGAAACACCATATATTTT
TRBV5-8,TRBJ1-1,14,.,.,CASSLGRLNTEAFF,TGTGCCAGCAGCCTGGGGCGGCTGAACACTGAAGCTTTCTTT
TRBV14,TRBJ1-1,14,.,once,CASNQQGLGTEAFF,TGTGCCAGCAACCAACAGGGCTTGGGAACTGAAGCTTTCTTT
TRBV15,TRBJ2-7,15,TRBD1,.,CATSRARDRAYEQYF,TGTGCCACCAGCAGAGCCCGGGACAGAGCCTACGAGCAGTACTTC
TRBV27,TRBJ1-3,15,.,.,CASSLGGNSGNTIYF,TGTGCCAGCAGTTTAGGAGGAAATTCTGGAAACACCATATATTTT
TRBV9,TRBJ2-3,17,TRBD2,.,CASSVPGTSGDTDTQYF,TGTGCCAGCAGCGTACCGGGGACTAGCGGGGATACAGATACGCAGTATTTT
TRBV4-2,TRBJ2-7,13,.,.,CASSPDPLYEQYF,TGTGCCAGCAGCCCAGACCCCCTCTACGAGCAGTACTTC
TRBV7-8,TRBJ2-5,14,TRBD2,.,CASSFGSGVETQYF,TGTGCCAGCAGCTTTGGTAGCGGGGTAGAGACCCAGTACTTC
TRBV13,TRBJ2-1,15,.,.,CASSSGQSSYNEQFF,TGTGCCAGCAGCTCCGGACAGAGCTCCTACAATGAGCAGTTCTTC
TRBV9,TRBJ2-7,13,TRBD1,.,CASITGGTWEQYF,TGTGCCAGCATTACAGGGGGCACGTGGGAGCAGTACTTC
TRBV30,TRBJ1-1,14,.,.,CAWSSGTLNTEAFF,TGTGCCTGGAGTTCAGGAACCTTGAACACTGAAGCTTTCTTT
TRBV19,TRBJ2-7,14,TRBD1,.,CASSPGTGAYEQYF,TGTGCCAGTAGTCCGGGGACAGGGGCCTACGAGCAGTACTTC
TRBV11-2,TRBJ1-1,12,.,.,CASSFGTFEAFF,TGTGCCAGCAGTTTCGGGACATTTGAAGCTTTCTTT
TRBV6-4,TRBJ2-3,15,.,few,CASSSLAGRTDTQYF,TGTGCCAGCAGTTCCTTGGCGGGACGTACAGATACGCAGTATTTT
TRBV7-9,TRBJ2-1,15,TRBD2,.,CASSRGLAAYNEQFF,TGTGCCAGCAGCAGAGGACTAGCGGCCTACAATGAGCAGTTCTTC
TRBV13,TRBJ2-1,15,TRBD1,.,CASSLEQGVYNEQFF,TGTGCCAGCAGCTTAGAACAGGGGGTCTACAATGAGCAGTTCTTC
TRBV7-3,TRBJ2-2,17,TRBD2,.,CASSLTSGRVNTGELFF,TGTGCCAGCAGCTTAACGAGCGGGAGGGTGAACACCGGGGAGCTGTTTTTT
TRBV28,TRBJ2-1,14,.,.,CASSFRLGTVEQFF,TGTGCCAGCAGTTTTAGACTAGGTACAGTTGAGCAGTTCTTC
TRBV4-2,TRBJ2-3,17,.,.,CASSFRSSTGTADTQYF,TGTGCCAGCAGCTTTAGGAGTTCGACAGGTACCGCAGATACGCAGTATTTT
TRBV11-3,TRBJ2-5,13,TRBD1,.,CASSRDRGHTQYF,TGTGCCAGCAGCCGGGACAGGGGGCACACCCAGTACTTC
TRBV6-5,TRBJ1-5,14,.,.,CASSRGSSNQPQHF,TGTGCCAGCAGTAGGGGTTCGAGCAATCAGCCCCAGCATTTT
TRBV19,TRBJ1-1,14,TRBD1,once,CASTQQGMNTEAFF,TGTGCCAGTACCCAACAGGGGATGAACACTGAAGCTTTCTTT
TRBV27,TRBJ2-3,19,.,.,CASSLLATGGVGYTDTQYF,TGTGCCAGCAGTCTCTTGGCCACAGGGGGGGTAGGTTACACAGATACGCAGTATTTT
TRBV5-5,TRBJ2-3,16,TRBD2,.,CASSLVVSGSTDTQYF,TGTGCCAGCAGCTTGGTGGTTAGCGGGAGCACAGATACGCAGTATTTT
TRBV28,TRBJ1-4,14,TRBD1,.,CAIWGGTGGEKLFF,TGTGCCATTTGGGGCGGGACAGGGGGTGAAAAACTGTTTTTT
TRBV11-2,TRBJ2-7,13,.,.,CASSWDTTYEQYF,TGTGCCAGCAGCTGGGACACCACCTACGAGCAGTACTTC
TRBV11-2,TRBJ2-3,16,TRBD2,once,CASSLELAGGTDTQYF,TGTGCCAGCAGCTTAGAACTAGCGGGGGGCACAGATACGCAGTATTTT
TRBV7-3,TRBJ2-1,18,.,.,CASSLLLCPTSSYNEQFF,TGTGCCAGCAGCTTATTATTATGTCCCACGAGCTCCTACAATGAGCAGTTCTTC
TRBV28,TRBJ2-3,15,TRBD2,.,CASSKSGRGTDTQYF,TGTGCCAGCAGTAAAAGCGGGAGGGGGACAGATACGCAGTATTTT
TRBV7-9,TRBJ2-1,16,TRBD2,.,CASSSRTSGSNNEQFF,TGTGCCAGCAGCTCAAGGACTAGCGGGAGCAACAATGAGCAGTTCTTC
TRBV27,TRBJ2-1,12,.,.,CASSRAGREQFF,TGTGCCAGCAGCCGAGCAGGGAGGGAGCAGTTCTTC
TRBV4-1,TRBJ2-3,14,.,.,CASSQDQVTDTQYF,TGCGCCAGCAGCCAAGATCAGGTCACAGATACGCAGTATTTT
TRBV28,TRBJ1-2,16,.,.,CASSFQPTGPNYGYTF,TGTGCCAGCAGTTTCCAACCGACAGGCCCCAACTATGGCTACACCTTC
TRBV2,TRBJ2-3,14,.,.,CASGPEWGTDTQYF,TGTGCCAGCGGGCCCGAATGGGGCACAGATACGCAGTATTTT
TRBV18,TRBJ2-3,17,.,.,CASSQGQLTLSTDTQYF,TGTGCCAGCTCCCAAGGACAGCTAACCTTAAGCACAGATACGCAGTATTTT
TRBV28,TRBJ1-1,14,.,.,CASSSGYGNTEAFF,TGTGCCAGCAGTTCAGGGTACGGGAACACTGAAGCTTTCTTT
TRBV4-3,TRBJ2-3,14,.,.,CASSRIGQTDTQYF,TGCGCCAGCAGCCGGATAGGACAGACAGATACGCAGTATTTT
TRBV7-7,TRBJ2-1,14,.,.,CASSLGKGVNEQFF,TGTGCCAGCAGCTTAGGGAAGGGGGTCAATGAGCAGTTCTTC
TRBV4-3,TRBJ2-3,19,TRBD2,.,CASSQEVYSGGTSTDTQYF,TGCGCCAGCAGCCAAGAAGTCTATAGCGGGGGAACTAGCACAGATACGCAGTATTTT
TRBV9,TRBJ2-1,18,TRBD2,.,CASSSRFLTSGIVNEQFF,TGTGCCAGCAGCTCAAGATTCCTGACTAGCGGGATTGTGAATGAGCAGTTCTTC